This is a list of T cell receptor beta chains from one sample in a study of T cells in localized non-small cell lung cancer. Assay used: immunoSEQ multiplex PCR; TCRdb lists only in-frame clones, some missing. Of around 25,000 clones in the sample, 75% to 90% are singletons; the top ten hold roughly 13%. Sequencing used peripheral blood, obtained before any cancer treatment. These receptors were taken from a female donor older than 55 with stage I lung adenocarcinoma. Both conserved end residues are part of each CDR3. D genes are given only for firm matches. Not all rows give a size; the values are once, few, many and, for expanded clones, a class.

v_call	clone_size	d_call	j_call	cdr3_aa	cdr3_nt
TRBV28	NA	NA	TRBJ1-2	CASVDQIYGYTF	TGTGCCAGCGTAGACCAAATCTATGGCTACACCTTC
TRBV9	once	TRBD1	TRBJ2-3	CASSVADRGSTDTQYF	TGTGCCAGCAGCGTAGCTGACAGGGGGAGCACAGATACGCAGTATTTT
TRBV9	few	TRBD1	TRBJ1-1	CASSVEGQGVAFF	TGTGCCAGCAGCGTAGAAGGACAGGGCGTAGCTTTCTTT
TRBV6-1	NA	TRBD1	TRBJ1-2	CASSELWAGGGYGYTF	TGTGCCAGCAGTGAACTATGGGCAGGGGGTGGTTATGGCTACACCTTC
TRBV6-5	NA	NA	TRBJ2-7	CASSYSWQGYEQYF	TGTGCCAGCAGTTACTCGTGGCAGGGCTACGAGCAGTACTTC
TRBV14	once	NA	TRBJ1-6	CASSQDRGNSPLHF	TGTGCCAGCAGCCAAGATCGAGGGAATTCACCCCTCCACTTT
TRBV10-1	NA	NA	TRBJ2-3	CASSGQGTDTQYF	TGCGCCAGCAGTGGACAGGGCACAGATACGCAGTATTTT
TRBV5-6	NA	NA	TRBJ2-1	CASSLAPGPSYNEQFF	TGTGCCAGCAGCTTGGCACCAGGGCCCTCCTACAATGAGCAGTTCTTC
TRBV6-5	NA	NA	TRBJ2-7	CASTFRGEQYF	TGTGCCAGCACCTTCCGAGGAGAGCAGTACTTC
TRBV9	NA	TRBD2	TRBJ2-7	CASSPGGERPYEQYF	TGTGCCAGCAGCCCCGGGGGGGAGAGGCCCTACGAGCAGTACTTC
TRBV7-3	NA	NA	TRBJ2-3	CASSLAGMGTDTQYF	TGTGCCAGCAGCTTAGCGGGAATGGGCACAGATACGCAGTATTTT
TRBV19	NA	TRBD1	TRBJ1-1	CASSITGGSTGTEAFF	TGTGCCAGTAGTATAACAGGGGGAAGCACGGGAACTGAAGCTTTCTTT
TRBV29-1	NA	NA	TRBJ1-1	CSARSGNTEAFF	TGCAGCGCTCGATCGGGGAACACTGAAGCTTTCTTT
TRBV4-2	NA	NA	TRBJ1-2	CASSLLGGTNYGYTF	TGTGCCAGCAGCCTACTTGGCGGGACCAATTATGGCTACACCTTC
TRBV28	few	TRBD1	TRBJ1-1	CASTLSGGGTEAFF	TGTGCCAGCACCTTATCAGGGGGCGGGACTGAAGCTTTCTTT
TRBV7-9	NA	NA	TRBJ2-7	CASSRGSYEQYF	TGTGCCAGCAGCCGAGGGTCCTACGAGCAGTACTTC
TRBV6-1	NA	NA	TRBJ1-2	CASVSRTGLHYGYTF	TGTGCCAGCGTTAGTAGAACAGGGCTTCACTATGGCTACACCTTC
TRBV18	NA	NA	TRBJ2-7	CASSPRQSSYEQYF	TGTGCCAGCTCACCGCGACAGAGCTCCTACGAGCAGTACTTC
TRBV6-6	NA	TRBD1	TRBJ1-2	CASSLGQGNYGYTF	TGTGCCAGCAGCCTGGGACAGGGTAACTATGGCTACACCTTC
TRBV13	once	TRBD1	TRBJ1-5	CASSLSKAGGESQPQHF	TGTGCCAGCAGCTTAAGTAAGGCAGGGGGCGAGTCTCAGCCCCAGCATTTT
TRBV4-1	NA	TRBD1	TRBJ1-4	CASSQLRQGSTNEKLFF	TGCGCCAGCAGCCAACTCCGACAGGGGAGCACTAATGAAAAACTGTTTTTT
TRBV9	NA	NA	TRBJ2-2	CASSERNTGELFF	TGTGCCAGCAGTGAACGGAACACCGGGGAGCTGTTTTTT
TRBV19	few	NA	TRBJ1-3	CASSDRGNTIYF	TGTGCCAGTAGTGACCGTGGAAACACCATATATTTT
TRBV5-1	NA	TRBD2	TRBJ2-3	CASSGLAGGTDTQYF	TGCGCCAGCAGCGGGCTAGCGGGGGGCACAGATACGCAGTATTTT
TRBV2	NA	NA	TRBJ1-1	CASSGTFTEAFF	TGTGCCAGCAGCGGGACATTCACTGAAGCTTTCTTT
TRBV6-1	NA	NA	TRBJ1-1	CASRESGNTEAFF	TGTGCCAGCAGGGAGTCGGGGAACACTGAAGCTTTCTTT
TRBV10-1	NA	NA	TRBJ2-7	CASSEGYEQYF	TGCGCCAGCAGTGAGGGCTACGAGCAGTACTTC
TRBV9	NA	NA	TRBJ1-1	CASSTIPGGAFF	TGTGCCAGCAGCACTATTCCGGGGGGAGCTTTCTTT
TRBV6-5	NA	NA	TRBJ2-7	CASSYAAGTYEQYF	TGTGCCAGCAGTTACGCGGCAGGAACCTACGAGCAGTACTTC